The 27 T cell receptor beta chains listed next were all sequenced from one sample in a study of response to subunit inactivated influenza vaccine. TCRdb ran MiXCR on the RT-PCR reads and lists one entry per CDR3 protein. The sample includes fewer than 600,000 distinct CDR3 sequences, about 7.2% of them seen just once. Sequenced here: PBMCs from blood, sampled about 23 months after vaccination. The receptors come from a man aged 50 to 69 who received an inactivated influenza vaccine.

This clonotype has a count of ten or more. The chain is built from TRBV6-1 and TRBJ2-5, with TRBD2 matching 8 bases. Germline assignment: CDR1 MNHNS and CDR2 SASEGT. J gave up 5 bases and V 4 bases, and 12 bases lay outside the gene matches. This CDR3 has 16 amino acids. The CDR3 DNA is TGTGCCAGCAGTGGGGGGCGGGGGGCGAGGGATGAGACCCAGTACTTC. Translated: CASSGGRGARDETQYF.

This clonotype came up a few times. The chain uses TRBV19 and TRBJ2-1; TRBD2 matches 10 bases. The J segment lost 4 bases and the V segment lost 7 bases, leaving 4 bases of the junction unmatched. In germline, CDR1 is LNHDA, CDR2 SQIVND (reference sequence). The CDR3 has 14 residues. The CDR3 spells CASTALAGYNEQFF. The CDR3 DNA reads TGTGCCAGTACGGCACTAGCGGGATACAATGAGCAGTTCTTC.

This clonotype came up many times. The DNA for the CDR3 is TGTGCCACCAGCAGAGATCGCGTGAACACTGAAGCTTTCTTT. As protein: CATSRDRVNTEAFF. V is TRBV15 and J is TRBJ1-1; D is unresolved. Trimming removed 0 bases from V and 0 bases from J, with 5 bases in between. CDR1 and CDR2 from the germline V gene are LNHNV and YYDKDF (reference sequence). This CDR3 has 14 amino acids.

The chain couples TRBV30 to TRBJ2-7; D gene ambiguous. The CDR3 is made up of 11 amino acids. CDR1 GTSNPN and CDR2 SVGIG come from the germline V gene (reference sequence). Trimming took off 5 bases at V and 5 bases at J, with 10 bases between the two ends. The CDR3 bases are TGTGCCTGGGGAAGGGCCCACGAGCAGTACTTC. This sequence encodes CAWGRAHEQYF.

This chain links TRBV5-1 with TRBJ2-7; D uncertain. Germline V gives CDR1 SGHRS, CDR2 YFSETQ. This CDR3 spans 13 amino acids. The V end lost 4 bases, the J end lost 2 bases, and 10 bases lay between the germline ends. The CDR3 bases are TGCGCCAGCAGCCTCCCGGCTGCCTACGAGCAGTACTTC. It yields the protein CASSLPAAYEQYF.

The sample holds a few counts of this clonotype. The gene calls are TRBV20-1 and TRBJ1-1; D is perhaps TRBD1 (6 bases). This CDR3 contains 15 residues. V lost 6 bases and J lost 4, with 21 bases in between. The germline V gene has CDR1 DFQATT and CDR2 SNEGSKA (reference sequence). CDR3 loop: CSARLTGTAGTEAFF. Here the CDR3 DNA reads TGCAGTGCGCGCCTTACAGGGACGGCAGGCACTGAAGCTTTCTTT.

This CDR3 is CASSARDRVEQYF. In nucleotides, the CDR3 is TGTGCCAGCAGCGCCCGGGACAGGGTCGAGCAGTACTTC. V usage is TRBV5-5 and J usage is TRBJ2-7, with TRBD1 matching 9 bases. V was clipped by 4 bases and J by 6 bases; unmatched bases: 5. Per the germline V gene, CDR1 is SGHKS and CDR2 is YYEKEE (reference sequence). This CDR3 contains 13 residues.

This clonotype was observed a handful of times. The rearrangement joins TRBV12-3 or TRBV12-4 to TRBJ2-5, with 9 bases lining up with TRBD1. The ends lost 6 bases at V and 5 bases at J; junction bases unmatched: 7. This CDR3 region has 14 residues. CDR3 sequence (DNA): TGTGCCAGCAGCACCACAGGGGGCCGGGAGACCCAGTACTTC. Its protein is CASSTTGGRETQYF.

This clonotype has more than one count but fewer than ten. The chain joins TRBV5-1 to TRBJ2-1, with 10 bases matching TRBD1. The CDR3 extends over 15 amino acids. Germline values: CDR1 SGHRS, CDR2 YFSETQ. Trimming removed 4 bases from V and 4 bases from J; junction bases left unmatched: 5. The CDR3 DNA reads TGCGCCAGCAGCGCGACAGGGGGCCCGTACAATGAGCAGTTCTTC. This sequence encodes CASSATGGPYNEQFF.

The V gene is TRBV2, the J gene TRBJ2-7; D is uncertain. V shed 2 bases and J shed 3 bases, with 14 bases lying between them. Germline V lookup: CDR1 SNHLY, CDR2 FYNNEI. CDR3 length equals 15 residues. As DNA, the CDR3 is TGTGCCAGCAGTGAAACCTTCATTGCCGGCTACGAGCAGTACTTC. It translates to CASSETFIAGYEQYF.

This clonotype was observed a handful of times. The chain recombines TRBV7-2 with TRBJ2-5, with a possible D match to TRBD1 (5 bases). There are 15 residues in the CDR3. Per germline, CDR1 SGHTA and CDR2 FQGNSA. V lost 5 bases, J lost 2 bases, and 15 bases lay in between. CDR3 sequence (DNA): TGTGCCAGCAGCGACCGAAGGACACTTCAAGAGACCCAGTACTTC. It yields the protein CASSDRRTLQETQYF.

The CDR3 nucleotides are TGTGCCAGCAGTTTCCAAGCGGGGGGTAAGACAGATACGCAGTATTTT. Encoded protein: CASSFQAGGKTDTQYF. The chain couples TRBV12-3 or TRBV12-4 to TRBJ2-3; TRBD2 agrees at 9 bases. CDR3 length equals 16 residues. J was trimmed by 3 bases and V by 3 bases; bases with no gene match: 7.

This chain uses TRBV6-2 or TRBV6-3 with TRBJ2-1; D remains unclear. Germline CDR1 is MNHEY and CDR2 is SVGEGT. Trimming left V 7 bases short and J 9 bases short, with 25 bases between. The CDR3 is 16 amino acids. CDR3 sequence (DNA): TGTGCCAGCAATAATCTAAGGTGGACCTATAGTACTGAGCAGTTCTTC. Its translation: CASNNLRWTYSTEQFF.

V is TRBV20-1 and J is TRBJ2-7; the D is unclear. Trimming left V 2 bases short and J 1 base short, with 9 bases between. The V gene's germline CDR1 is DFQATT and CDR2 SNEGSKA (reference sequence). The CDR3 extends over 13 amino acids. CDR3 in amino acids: CSARWPESYEQYF. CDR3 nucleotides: TGCAGTGCTAGATGGCCGGAATCCTACGAGCAGTACTTC.

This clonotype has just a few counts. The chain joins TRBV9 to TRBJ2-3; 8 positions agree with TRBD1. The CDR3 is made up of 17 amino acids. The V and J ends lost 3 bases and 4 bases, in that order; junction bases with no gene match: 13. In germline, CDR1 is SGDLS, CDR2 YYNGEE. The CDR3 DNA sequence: TGTGCCAGCAGCGCAGACAGGGGTGGGAGTCGTGCAGATACGCAGTATTTT. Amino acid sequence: CASSADRGGSRADTQYF.

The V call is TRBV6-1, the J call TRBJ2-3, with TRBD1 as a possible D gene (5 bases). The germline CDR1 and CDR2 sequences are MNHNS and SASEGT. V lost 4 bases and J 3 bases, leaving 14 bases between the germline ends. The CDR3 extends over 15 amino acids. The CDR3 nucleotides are TGTGCCAGCAGTGGAAGACATCAGGGAACAGATACGCAGTATTTT. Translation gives CASSGRHQGTDTQYF.

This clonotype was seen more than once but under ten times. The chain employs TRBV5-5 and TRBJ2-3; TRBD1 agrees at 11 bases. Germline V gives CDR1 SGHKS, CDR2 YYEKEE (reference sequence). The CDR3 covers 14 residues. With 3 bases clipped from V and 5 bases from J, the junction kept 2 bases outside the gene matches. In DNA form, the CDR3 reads TGTGCCAGCAGCTGGACAGGGGGCTTAGATACGCAGTATTTT. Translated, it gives CASSWTGGLDTQYF.

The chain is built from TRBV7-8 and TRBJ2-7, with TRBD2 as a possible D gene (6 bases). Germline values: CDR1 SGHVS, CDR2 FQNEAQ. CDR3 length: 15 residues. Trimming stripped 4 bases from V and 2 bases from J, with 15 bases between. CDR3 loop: CASSSLAGNTYEQYF. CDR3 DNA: TGTGCCAGCAGCTCTCTGGCGGGAAATACCTACGAGCAGTACTTC.

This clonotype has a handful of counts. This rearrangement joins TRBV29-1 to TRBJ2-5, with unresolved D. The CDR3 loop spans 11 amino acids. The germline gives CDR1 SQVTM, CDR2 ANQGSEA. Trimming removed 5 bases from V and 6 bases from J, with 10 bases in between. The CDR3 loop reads CSVKGQKTQYF. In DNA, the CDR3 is TGCAGCGTTAAAGGGCAGAAGACCCAGTACTTC.

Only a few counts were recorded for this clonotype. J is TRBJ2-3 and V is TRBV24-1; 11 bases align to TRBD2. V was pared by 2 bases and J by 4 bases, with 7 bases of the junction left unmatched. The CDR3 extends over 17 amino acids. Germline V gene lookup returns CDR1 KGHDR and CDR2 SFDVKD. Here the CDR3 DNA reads TGTGCCACCAGTGATTCGCGACTAGCGGGATCTTCAGATACGCAGTATTTT. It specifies CATSDSRLAGSSDTQYF.

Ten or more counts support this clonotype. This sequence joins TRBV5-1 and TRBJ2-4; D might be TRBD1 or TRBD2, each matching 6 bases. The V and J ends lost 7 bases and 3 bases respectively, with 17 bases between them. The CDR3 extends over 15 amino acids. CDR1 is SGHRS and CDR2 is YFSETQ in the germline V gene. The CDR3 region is CASGSGGGGKNIQYF. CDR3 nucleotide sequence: TGCGCCAGCGGCTCCGGGGGCGGAGGCAAAAACATTCAGTACTTC.

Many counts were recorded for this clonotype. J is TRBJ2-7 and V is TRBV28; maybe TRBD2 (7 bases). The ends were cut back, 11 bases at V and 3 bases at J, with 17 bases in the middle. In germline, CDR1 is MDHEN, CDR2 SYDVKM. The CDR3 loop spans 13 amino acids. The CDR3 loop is CASLGAGDYEQYF. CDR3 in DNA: TGTGCCTCCCTGGGGGCGGGAGACTACGAGCAGTACTTC.

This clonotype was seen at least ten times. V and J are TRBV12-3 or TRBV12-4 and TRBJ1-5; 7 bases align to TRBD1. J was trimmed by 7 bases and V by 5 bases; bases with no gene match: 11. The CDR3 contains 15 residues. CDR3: CASSHTGESGQPQHF. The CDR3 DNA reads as TGTGCCAGCAGTCACACAGGGGAGAGTGGGCAGCCCCAGCATTTT.

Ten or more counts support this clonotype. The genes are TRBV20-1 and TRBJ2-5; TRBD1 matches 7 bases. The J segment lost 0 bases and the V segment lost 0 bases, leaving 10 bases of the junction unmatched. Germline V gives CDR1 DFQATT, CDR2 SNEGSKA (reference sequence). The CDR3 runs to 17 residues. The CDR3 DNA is TGCAGTGCTAGAGAGGACAGGTACCTCAAGTACCAAGAGACCCAGTACTTC. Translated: CSAREDRYLKYQETQYF.

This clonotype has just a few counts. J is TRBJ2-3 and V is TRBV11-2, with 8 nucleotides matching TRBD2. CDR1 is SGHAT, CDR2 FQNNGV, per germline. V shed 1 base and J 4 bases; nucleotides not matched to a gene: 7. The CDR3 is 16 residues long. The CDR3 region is CASSLAMAGGPDTQYF. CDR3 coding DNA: TGTGCCAGCAGCTTAGCAATGGCGGGAGGTCCAGATACGCAGTATTTT.

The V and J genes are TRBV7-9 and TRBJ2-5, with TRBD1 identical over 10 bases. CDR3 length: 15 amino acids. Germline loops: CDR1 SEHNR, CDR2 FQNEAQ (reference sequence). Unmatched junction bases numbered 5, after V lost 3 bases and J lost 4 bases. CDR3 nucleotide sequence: TGTGCCAGCAGCTTCGGGACAGGGGTTACAGAGACCCAGTACTTC. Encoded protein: CASSFGTGVTETQYF.

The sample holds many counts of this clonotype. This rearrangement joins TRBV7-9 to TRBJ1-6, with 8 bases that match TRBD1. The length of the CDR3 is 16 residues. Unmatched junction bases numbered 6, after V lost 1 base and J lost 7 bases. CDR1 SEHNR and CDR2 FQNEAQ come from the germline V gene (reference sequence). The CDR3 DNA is TGTGCCAGCAGCTTAGATGGGAACAGGGGGAATTCACCCCTCCACTTT. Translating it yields CASSLDGNRGNSPLHF. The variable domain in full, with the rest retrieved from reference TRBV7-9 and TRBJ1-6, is DTGVSQNPRHKITKRGQNVTFRCDPISEHNRLYWYRQTLGQGPEFLTYFQNEAQLEKSRLLSDRFSAERPKGSFSTLEIQRTEQGDSAMYLCASSLDGNRGNSPLHFGNGTRLTVT.